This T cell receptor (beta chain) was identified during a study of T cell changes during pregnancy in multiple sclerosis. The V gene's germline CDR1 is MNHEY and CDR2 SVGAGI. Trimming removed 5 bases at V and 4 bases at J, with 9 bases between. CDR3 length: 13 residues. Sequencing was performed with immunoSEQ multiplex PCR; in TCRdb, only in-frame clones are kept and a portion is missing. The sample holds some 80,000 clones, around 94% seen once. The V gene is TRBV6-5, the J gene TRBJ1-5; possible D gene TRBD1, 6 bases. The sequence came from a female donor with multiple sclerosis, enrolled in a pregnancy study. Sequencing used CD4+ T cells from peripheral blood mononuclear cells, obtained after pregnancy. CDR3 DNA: TGTGCCAGCAGTACACAGGGTAATCAGCCCCAGCATTTT. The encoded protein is CASSTQGNQPQHF.